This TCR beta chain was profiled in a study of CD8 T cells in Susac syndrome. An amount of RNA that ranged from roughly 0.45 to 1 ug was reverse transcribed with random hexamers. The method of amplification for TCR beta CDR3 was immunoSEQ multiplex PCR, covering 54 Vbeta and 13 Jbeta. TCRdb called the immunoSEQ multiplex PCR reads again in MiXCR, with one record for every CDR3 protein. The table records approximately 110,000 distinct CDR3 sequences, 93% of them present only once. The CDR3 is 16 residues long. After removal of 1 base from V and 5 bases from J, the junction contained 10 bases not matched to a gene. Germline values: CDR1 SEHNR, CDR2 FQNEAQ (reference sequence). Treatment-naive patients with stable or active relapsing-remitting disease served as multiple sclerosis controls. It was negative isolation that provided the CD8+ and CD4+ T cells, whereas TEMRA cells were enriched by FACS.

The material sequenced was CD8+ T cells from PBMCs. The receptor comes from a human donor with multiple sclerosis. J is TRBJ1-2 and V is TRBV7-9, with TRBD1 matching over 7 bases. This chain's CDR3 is CASSLDGTDPEYGYTF. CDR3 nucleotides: TGTGCCAGCAGCTTAGACGGGACAGACCCTGAATATGGCTACACCTTC.